This T cell receptor (beta chain) was sequenced during a study of blood T cell repertoires in COVID-19 (dated by TCRdb to the early 2020s). About the study as a whole: Samples covering the acute and convalescent phases of COVID-19 were provided by collaborators in the United States, Italy and Spain. The prospective study material was composed of cDNA or gDNA derived from T cells, B-cell-depleted T cells, or PBMCs. The dataset comprised deeply sampled blood TCRbeta repertoires from subjects exposed to, actively infected with, or recovered from COVID-19. The repertoires were made available in a free public database intended to serve as a resource for research on the immune response to SARS-CoV-2. Samples were obtained from the ongoing ImmuneRACE study (first 160 participants) and from about 1,300 subjects provided by 6 global collaborators. The sample metadata nearly always contained a de-identified subject ID, COVID-19 status, age in years and sex. Where available, HLA class I and class II types were obtained from metadata supplied by the sample provider rather than from assay-based typing. On the study overall, not on this receptor specifically: How much clinical and demographic metadata was included differed by source and by participant, and the metadata was provided uncurated.

The immunoSEQ Assay, a bias-controlled multiplex PCR, was used to amplify TCRbeta CDR3 regions from genomic DNA. In the source study's methods: The number of nucleated cells in each sample was estimated from the amplification of reference gene primers within the assay. To quantify the absolute abundance of each unique TCRbeta CDR3 rearrangement, sequence reads were collapsed and filtered. For each sample, productive Simpson clonality was calculated by taking the square root of Simpson's diversity index across productive rearrangements. TCRdb limited this immuneACCESS table to in-frame rearrangements with V and J called. A share of clones is missing; checked studies link under half to unresolved V genes, and the rest is unexplained. The V and J calls and clone size are taken from that table; D and trimming were inferred from the DNA. In all, the sample holds about 110,000 clones, and around 85% of those were seen once. The top ten hold about 6.1% of the sample.

Taken from the germline V gene (reference sequence), the CDR1 and CDR2 loops are SEHNR and FQNEAQ. The CDR3, from cysteine to phenylalanine, totals 13 residues. Kept here is only the CDR3 DNA, which spans 39 bases and is read in frame from base 1. The germline ends are 16 bases apart after V is trimmed by 5 bases and J by 9 bases. One collaborating source in Seattle enrolled patients during active infection and followed them longitudinally through the course of disease. Collaborating institutions collected whole blood in K2EDTA tubes following their own protocols. For TCRbeta analysis, collaborators shipped samples in one of three forms: frozen whole blood, isolated PBMCs, or DNA extracted from either of those sample types. With respect to this clone: Its antigen is unknown. No per-base quality is available; no much larger clone lies one base away.

The TCR comes from a woman aged 55-69 years with COVID-19, enrolled during active disease. The chain is made from TRBV7-9 and TRBJ1-2; TRBD1 could be the D gene, as 5 bases match. Sequenced material: peripheral blood. The sequenced DNA: TGTGCCAGCAGCGTTTCTCTAAAGGGGCGCTACACCTTC. This gives the protein CASSVSLKGRYTF.